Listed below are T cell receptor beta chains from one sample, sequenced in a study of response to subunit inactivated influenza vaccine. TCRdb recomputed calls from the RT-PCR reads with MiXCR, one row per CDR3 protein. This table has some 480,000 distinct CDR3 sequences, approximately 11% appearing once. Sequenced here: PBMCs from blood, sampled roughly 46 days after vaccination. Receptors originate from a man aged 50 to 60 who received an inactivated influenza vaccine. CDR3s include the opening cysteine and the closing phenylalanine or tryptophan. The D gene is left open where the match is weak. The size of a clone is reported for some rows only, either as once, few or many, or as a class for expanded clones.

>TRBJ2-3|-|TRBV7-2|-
CASSLGSNTQYF
TGTGCCAGCAGCTTAGGGTCTAATACGCAGTATTTT
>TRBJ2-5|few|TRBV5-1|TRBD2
CASSLVAGGAAQETQYF
TGCGCCAGCAGCTTGGTTGCCGGGGGGGCCGCTCAAGAGACCCAGTACTTC
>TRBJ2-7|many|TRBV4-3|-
CASSQEFGRANEQYF
TGCGCCAGCAGCCAAGAGTTCGGCAGGGCGAACGAGCAGTACTTC
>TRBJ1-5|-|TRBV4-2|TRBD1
CASTPGTGSNQPQHF
TGTGCCAGCACTCCAGGGACAGGGAGCAATCAGCCCCAGCATTTT
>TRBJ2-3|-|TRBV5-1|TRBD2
CASAPPAGGGPDTQYF
TGCGCCAGCGCTCCCCCGGCGGGCGGGGGGCCAGATACGCAGTATTTT
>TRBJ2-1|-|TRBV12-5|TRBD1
CASGQGVWRSSYNEQFF
TGTGCTAGTGGCCAGGGGGTGTGGAGGAGCTCCTACAATGAGCAGTTCTTC
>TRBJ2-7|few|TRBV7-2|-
CASSPELGTFYEQYF
TGTGCCAGCAGTCCGGAATTGGGCACCTTCTACGAGCAGTACTTC
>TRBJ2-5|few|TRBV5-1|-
CASSPYGQGGDRGETQYF
TGCGCCAGCAGCCCCTATGGGCAGGGGGGAGATCGAGGGGAGACCCAGTACTTC
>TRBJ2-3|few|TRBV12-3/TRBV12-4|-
CASSLRGSGTDTQYF
TGTGCCAGCAGTTTAAGAGGGAGCGGCACAGATACGCAGTATTTT
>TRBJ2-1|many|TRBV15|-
CATSRDLRAVSSYNEQFF
TGTGCCACCAGCAGAGATTTAAGGGCGGTCAGCTCCTACAATGAGCAGTTCTTC
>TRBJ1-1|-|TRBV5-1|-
CASSLVPGTAEAFF
TGCGCCAGCAGCTTGGTTCCCGGTACCGCTGAAGCTTTCTTT
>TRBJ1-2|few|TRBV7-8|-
CASSLDLQGLGGYTF
TGTGCCAGCAGCTTAGACCTACAGGGTTTGGGAGGCTACACCTTC
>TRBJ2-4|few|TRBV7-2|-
CASSSQALLAKNIQYF
TGTGCCAGCAGCTCTCAAGCGTTACTAGCCAAAAACATTCAGTACTTC
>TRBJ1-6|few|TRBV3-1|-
CASSLFRGNSPLHF
TGTGCCAGCAGCCTGTTTAGGGGTAATTCACCCCTCCACTTT
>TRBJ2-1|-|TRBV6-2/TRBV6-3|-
CASRLGSSYNEQFF
TGTGCCAGCCGCCTAGGTTCCTCCTACAATGAGCAGTTCTTC
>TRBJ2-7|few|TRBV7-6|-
CASSLDTQGTYEQYF
TGTGCCAGCAGCTTAGATACCCAGGGGACCTACGAGCAGTACTTC
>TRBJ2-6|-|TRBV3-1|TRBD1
CASSSFRDRGNPGANVLTF
TGTGCCAGCAGCTCATTCCGGGACAGGGGAAACCCTGGGGCCAACGTCCTGACTTTC
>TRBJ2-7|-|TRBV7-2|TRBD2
CASSIGGRGRRSYEQYF
TGTGCCAGCAGCATAGGCGGGAGGGGACGGCGGTCCTACGAGCAGTACTTC
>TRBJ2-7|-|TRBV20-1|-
CSARDNRRLEQYF
TGCAGTGCTAGAGATAATAGGAGACTCGAGCAGTACTTC
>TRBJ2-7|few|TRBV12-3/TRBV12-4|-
CASRGAGYEQYF
TGTGCCAGCAGGGGGGCGGGCTACGAGCAGTACTTC
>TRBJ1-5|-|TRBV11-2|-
CASSLTQVQPQHF
TGTGCCAGCAGCTTAACGCAGGTACAGCCCCAGCATTTT
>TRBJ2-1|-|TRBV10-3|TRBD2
CAISDQRGPYNEQFF
TGTGCCATCAGTGACCAGCGGGGGCCCTACAATGAGCAGTTCTTC
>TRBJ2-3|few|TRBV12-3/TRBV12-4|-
CASRGQSTDTQYF
TGTGCCAGCAGAGGACAGAGCACAGATACGCAGTATTTT
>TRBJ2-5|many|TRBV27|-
CASSSQWGAGRRETQYF
TGTGCCAGCAGTTCCCAATGGGGGGCAGGGCGTCGAGAGACCCAGTACTTC
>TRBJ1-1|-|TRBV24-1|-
CAASRGLNTEAFF
TGTGCCGCCTCCCGGGGATTGAACACTGAAGCTTTCTTT
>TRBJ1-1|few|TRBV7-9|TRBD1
CASTPTGVNTEAFF
TGTGCCAGCACCCCGACAGGGGTAAACACTGAAGCTTTCTTT
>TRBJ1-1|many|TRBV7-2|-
CASSLDLRLNTEAFF
TGTGCCAGCAGCTTAGATTTGAGATTGAACACTGAAGCTTTCTTT
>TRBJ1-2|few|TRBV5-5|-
CASSLFQMSGTDYGYTF
TGTGCCAGCAGCTTGTTTCAGATGAGCGGGACGGACTATGGCTACACCTTC
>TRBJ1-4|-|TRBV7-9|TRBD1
CASSKDRGRDEKLFF
TGTGCCAGCAGCAAAGATAGGGGGCGAGATGAAAAACTGTTTTTT
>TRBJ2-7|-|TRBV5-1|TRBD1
CASSLEPGQGRYEQYF
TGCGCCAGCAGCTTGGAACCGGGACAGGGGAGATACGAGCAGTACTTC
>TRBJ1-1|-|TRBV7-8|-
CASSFGQNEAFF
TGTGCCAGCAGCTTTGGCCAGAATGAAGCTTTCTTT
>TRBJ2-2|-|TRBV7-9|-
CASSILTGTGELFF
TGTGCCAGCAGCATATTGACGGGCACCGGGGAGCTGTTTTTT
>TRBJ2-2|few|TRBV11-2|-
CASSPLPQVLRRRSTGELFF
TGTGCCAGCAGCCCGCTTCCTCAAGTGTTGCGGAGGAGGTCCACCGGGGAGCTGTTTTTT